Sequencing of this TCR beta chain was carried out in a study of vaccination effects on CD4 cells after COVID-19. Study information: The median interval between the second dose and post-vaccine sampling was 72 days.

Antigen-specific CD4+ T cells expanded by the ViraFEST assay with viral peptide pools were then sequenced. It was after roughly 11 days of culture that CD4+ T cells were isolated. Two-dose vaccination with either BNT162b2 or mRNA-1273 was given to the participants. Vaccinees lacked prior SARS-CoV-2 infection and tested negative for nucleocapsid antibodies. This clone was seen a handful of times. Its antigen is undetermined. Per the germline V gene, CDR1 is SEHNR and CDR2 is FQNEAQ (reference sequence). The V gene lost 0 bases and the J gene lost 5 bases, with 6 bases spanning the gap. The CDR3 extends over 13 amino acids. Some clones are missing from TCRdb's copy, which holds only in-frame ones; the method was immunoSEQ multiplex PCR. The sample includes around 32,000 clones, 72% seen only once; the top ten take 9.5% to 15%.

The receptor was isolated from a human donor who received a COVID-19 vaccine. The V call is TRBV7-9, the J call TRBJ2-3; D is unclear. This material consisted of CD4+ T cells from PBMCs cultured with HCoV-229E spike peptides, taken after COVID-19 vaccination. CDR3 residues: CASSLALGDTQYF. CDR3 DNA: TGTGCCAGCAGCTTAGCCCTGGGAGATACGCAGTATTTT.